This entry concerns a single T cell receptor (beta chain). The sample is drawn from a study of blood T cell repertoires in COVID-19. Overall study: Sources were T cells, B-cell-depleted T cells, or PBMCs; the material itself was cDNA or gDNA.

The germline CDR1 and CDR2 sequences are LGHNA and YNFKEQ. This CDR3 spans 14 amino acids. Trimming cost V 3 bases and J 4 bases, with 7 bases left between them. Assay used: immunoSEQ multiplex PCR; TCRdb lists only in-frame clones, some missing. The sample lists approximately 210,000 clones, around 90% occurring once. This TCR derives from a man under 40 with acute or convalescent COVID-19. Sequencing was done on a sample of peripheral blood. This chain uses TRBV4-2 with TRBJ1-6; D is ambiguous. The CDR3 region is CASSHGPYNSPLHF. For the CDR3, the DNA is TGTGCCAGCAGCCATGGCCCATATAATTCACCCCTCCACTTT.